The sequence of this T cell receptor beta chain was determined in a study of blood T cell repertoires in COVID-19 (TCRdb year 2020). The study in broad terms: Samples from collaborators originated in the United States, Italy and Spain and spanned both the acute and convalescent phases of COVID-19. Sample metadata almost always included a de-identified subject ID, COVID-19 status, age in years and sex. The material from the prospective study consisted of cDNA or gDNA derived from T cells, B-cell-depleted T cells, or PBMCs. The dataset comprised deeply sampled blood TCRbeta repertoires from subjects exposed to, actively infected with, or recovered from COVID-19. Samples came from the ongoing ImmuneRACE study (first 160 participants) plus 1,254 subjects from 6 global collaborators. The repertoires were released in a freely available public database meant as a resource for research on the immune response to SARS-CoV-2. Where available, HLA class I and class II types were obtained from metadata supplied by the sample provider rather than from assay-based typing. General study outcomes and caveats: How much clinical and demographic metadata was included differed by source and by participant, and the metadata was provided uncurated.

CDR1 and CDR2 are read off the germline V gene (reference sequence) as LGHDT and YNNKEL. Trimming takes 7 bases off V and 4 bases off J; junction bases not matched to a gene: 12. From its cysteine to its phenylalanine, the CDR3 spans 15 amino acids. Of the read, only the CDR3 DNA is kept; its 45 bases are in frame from base 1. TCRbeta CDR3 regions were amplified from genomic DNA by means of the immunoSEQ Assay, a bias-controlled multiplex PCR. As for how the authors treated the data: The number of nucleated cells in each sample was estimated from the amplification of reference gene primers within the assay. Sequence reads were collapsed and filtered to measure the absolute abundance of every unique TCRbeta CDR3 rearrangement. For each sample, productive Simpson clonality was calculated as the square root of Simpson's diversity index across productive rearrangements. TCRdb limited this immuneACCESS table to in-frame rearrangements with V and J called. A share of clones is missing; checked studies link under half to unresolved V genes, and the rest is unexplained. V, J and clone size are those of that table, while D and trimming were read from the DNA. Across this sample there are about 160,000 clones, with approximately 82% seen only once. The ten most abundant clones make up under 12% of the sample.

Worth noting for this clone: What this receptor recognizes is not known. There are no base qualities to consult, and no much larger clone falls within one base.

Each collaborating institution followed its own protocols to collect whole blood in K2EDTA tubes. For TCRbeta analysis, collaborators shipped samples in one of three forms: frozen whole blood, isolated PBMCs, or DNA extracted from either of those sample types. The rearranged chain carries TRBV3-1 (or the pseudogene TRBV3-2) and TRBJ2-5; TRBD2 fits 7 bases in the junction. The receptor was isolated from a woman older than 75 with active or convalescent COVID-19. Sequenced sample: peripheral blood. The CDR3 reads CASIPAGRAGETQYF. The nucleotide sequence is given as TGTGCCAGCATCCCCGCGGGGAGGGCGGGAGAGACCCAGTACTTC.